The 22 T cell receptor beta chains below come from one sample, sequenced in a study of OX40 agonist ivuxolimab in advanced cancers. TCRdb's copy holds only in-frame clones and misses some; the assay was immunoSEQ multiplex PCR. The repertoire has under 60,000 clones, about nine tenths of them found once; the top ten carry roughly 4.9%. The source was CD4+ or CD8+ T cells sorted from blood, collected in a trial of the OX40 agonist ivuxolimab. The source of these receptors is an adult with an advanced solid tumor such as melanoma, head and neck, liver or kidney cancer.

CDR3 in DNA: TGTGCCAGCAGCGTCGGGTACCTCACAGATACGCAGTATTTT. Translation: CASSVGYLTDTQYF. The V gene is TRBV7-3, the J gene TRBJ2-3; D gene uncertain. Germline lookup yields CDR1 SGHTA and CDR2 FQGTGA. The CDR3 consists of 14 residues. Trimming shortened V by 5 bases and J by 2 bases, and 11 bases separated the two germline ends.

This chain links TRBV2 with TRBJ1-4; no clear D gene. With 0 bases removed from V and 0 bases from J, the gap between germline ends came to 8 bases. The CDR3 totals 16 residues. In germline, CDR1 is SNHLY, CDR2 FYNNEI. CDR3 residues: CASSEAWPATNEKLFF. DNA for the CDR3: TGTGCCAGCAGTGAAGCATGGCCAGCAACTAATGAAAAACTGTTTTTT.

This clone was picked up a small number of times. This chain connects TRBV19 to TRBJ2-3, with TRBD1 matching 10 bases. The CDR3 extends over 14 amino acids. V lost 8 bases, J lost 3 bases, and 5 bases stayed unmatched. CDR1 and CDR2 from the germline V gene are LNHDA and SQIVND (reference sequence). In nucleotides, the CDR3 is TGTGCCAGTTCCTCGGGACAGGGGACAGATACGCAGTATTTT. The encoded protein is CASSSGQGTDTQYF.

This clone was seen more than once but under ten times. The chain employs TRBV5-1 and TRBJ1-4, with D possibly TRBD1 on 6 matching bases. This CDR3 region has 15 residues. Trimming stripped 0 bases from V and 8 bases from J, with 14 bases between. From germline, CDR1 is SGHRS and CDR2 YFSETQ. The CDR3 here is CASSLGATGGEKLFF. In nucleotides, the CDR3 is TGCGCCAGCAGCTTGGGGGCGACAGGAGGGGAAAAACTGTTTTTT.

The chain combines TRBV27 with TRBJ2-3; perhaps TRBD1 as D (6 bases). Germline CDR1 MNHEY, CDR2 SMNVEV (reference sequence). This CDR3 has 16 residues. Trimming removed 0 bases from V and 5 bases from J, with 15 bases in between. CDR3 sequence: CASSLSPGAQGDTQYF. CDR3 sequence (DNA): TGTGCCAGCAGTTTATCTCCAGGGGCCCAGGGAGATACGCAGTATTTT.

The chain carries TRBV6-1 and TRBJ2-1, with 8 bases identical to TRBD2. The germline V gene has CDR1 MNHNS and CDR2 SASEGT. The CDR3 runs 16 residues. After removal of 4 bases from V and 3 bases from J, the junction contained 8 bases not matched to a gene. In DNA, the CDR3 is TGTGCCAGCAGTGGGATGGCGGGGGGCCACTACAATGAGCAGTTCTTC. Its translation is CASSGMAGGHYNEQFF.

CDR3 in amino acids: CASSYRDREKLFF. The CDR3 region has the DNA TGTGCCAGCAGTTACAGGGACAGGGAAAAACTGTTTTTT. J is TRBJ1-4 and V is TRBV6-5; 8 nucleotides line up with TRBD1. This CDR3 contains 13 residues. J gave up 8 bases and V 2 bases, and 1 base lay outside the gene matches. Germline V gives CDR1 MNHEY, CDR2 SVGAGI.

The chain is built from TRBV4-1 and TRBJ2-1; 15 bases match TRBD2. With 1 base clipped from V and 0 bases from J, the junction kept 7 bases outside the gene matches. Germline V gene lookup returns CDR1 MGHRA and CDR2 YSYEKL. The CDR3 has 20 residues. This CDR3 is CASSQGTSGGGMGSYNEQFF. The CDR3 DNA reads TGCGCCAGCAGCCAAGGGACTAGCGGGGGGGGTATGGGCTCCTACAATGAGCAGTTCTTC.

This chain uses TRBV5-4 with TRBJ1-4; 10 nucleotides line up with TRBD1. The CDR3 spans 18 residues. CDR1 is SGHNT, CDR2 YYREEE, per germline (reference sequence). V was pared by 0 bases and J by 7 bases, with 12 bases of the junction left unmatched. This CDR3 reads CASSLGQGASGAFEKLFF. For the CDR3, the DNA is TGTGCCAGCAGCTTGGGACAGGGGGCAAGCGGCGCCTTTGAAAAACTGTTTTTT.

The chain joins TRBV4-1 to TRBJ2-1; no definite D call. CDR3 length equals 14 residues. In germline, CDR1 is MGHRA, CDR2 YSYEKL. V was trimmed by 2 bases and J by 3 bases, leaving 8 bases between them. DNA of the CDR3: TGCGCCAGCAGCCAATTCAGGCTCTACAATGAGCAGTTCTTC. This gives the protein CASSQFRLYNEQFF.

V gene TRBV7-2 combines with J gene TRBJ1-1; D unresolved. Trimming stripped 0 bases from V and 5 bases from J, with 7 bases between. Per the germline V gene, CDR1 is SGHTA and CDR2 is FQGNSA. This CDR3 is 13 amino acids long. The CDR3, as DNA: TGTGCCAGCAGCTTAGCGTTGGGGACTGAAGCTTTCTTT. Its protein is CASSLALGTEAFF.

V gene TRBV6-1 combines with J gene TRBJ1-3, with D tentatively TRBD1 (5 bases). The germline CDR1 and CDR2 sequences are MNHNS and SASEGT. The CDR3 length is 13 residues. V was shortened by 6 bases and J by 8 bases, with 14 bases between the two germline ends. The CDR3 sequence: CASRGELGDTIYF. CDR3 bases: TGTGCCAGCAGAGGGGAATTGGGCGACACCATATATTTT.

V usage is TRBV2 and J usage is TRBJ1-5, with 11 bases aligning to TRBD1. The CDR3 is made up of 15 amino acids. In germline, CDR1 is SNHLY, CDR2 FYNNEI. The V gene end was trimmed by 6 bases and the J gene end by 7 bases; junction bases not matched to a gene: 8. The CDR3 sequence: CASSEGQGGYQPQHF. CDR3 DNA: TGTGCCAGCAGCGAGGGACAGGGGGGGTACCAGCCCCAGCATTTT.

The V call is TRBV21-1, the J call TRBJ1-5. TRBV21-1 corresponds to a pseudogene. This CDR3 contains 19 residues. CDR3 in DNA: TGTGCCAGCAGCAAAGTCCAGGGACGTGCCTTCGTAAGCAATCAGCCCCAGCATTTT. Amino acid sequence: CASSKVQGRAFVSNQPQHF.

The chain uses TRBV21-1 and TRBJ1-1. TRBV21-1 is a listed pseudogene. The CDR3 has 11 residues. The CDR3 loop is CASRIRTEAFF. For the CDR3, the DNA is TGTGCCAGCAGAATTCGCACTGAAGCTTTCTTT.

The V and J genes are TRBV5-8 and TRBJ1-2; D is unresolved. The germline V gene has CDR1 SGHTS and CDR2 YDEGEE. The CDR3 loop spans 15 amino acids. V lost 0 bases and J 4 bases, leaving 13 bases between the germline ends. CDR3: CASSLADPGAYGYTF. Here the CDR3 DNA reads TGTGCCAGCAGCTTGGCTGATCCAGGTGCCTATGGCTACACCTTC.

The CDR3 DNA follows: TGTGCCAGCAGCCGACCAACGGGACTACTCTACGAGCAGTACTTC. Amino acid sequence: CASSRPTGLLYEQYF. J is TRBJ2-7 and V is TRBV7-9; 7 positions agree with TRBD2. Germline V gives CDR1 SEHNR, CDR2 FQNEAQ (reference sequence). V dropped 5 bases and J dropped 3; count of bases not matched to a gene: 10. The CDR3 extends over 15 amino acids. The full variable domain, rest sourced from reference TRBV7-9 and TRBJ2-7, is DTGVSQNPRHKITKRGQNVTFRCDPISEHNRLYWYRQTLGQGPEFLTYFQNEAQLEKSRLLSDRFSAERPKGSFSTLEIQRTEQGDSAMYLCASSRPTGLLYEQYFGPGTRLTVT.

The chain is built from TRBV19 and TRBJ2-1; TRBD2 aligns across 10 bases. Germline V gives CDR1 LNHDA, CDR2 SQIVND (reference sequence). The CDR3 is made up of 17 amino acids. V shed 3 bases and J 8 bases; nucleotides not matched to a gene: 13. CDR3 sequence: CASSISLAGVPRHEQFF. In nucleotides, the CDR3 is TGTGCCAGTAGTATCTCCCTAGCGGGGGTACCGAGACATGAGCAGTTCTTC.

The rearrangement joins TRBV5-6 to TRBJ2-2, with 8 bases matching TRBD1. Germline V lookup: CDR1 SGHDT, CDR2 YYEEEE. There are 16 residues in the CDR3. With 6 bases clipped from V and 4 bases from J, the junction kept 11 bases outside the gene matches. The CDR3 region has the DNA TGTGCCAGCACCCTCCTCCCAACAGGGGGCACCGGGGAGCTGTTTTTT. This translates into CASTLLPTGGTGELFF.

This chain joins TRBV25-1 and TRBJ2-5, with 8 bases aligning to TRBD1. V was clipped by 3 bases and J by 5 bases; unmatched bases: 11. There are 16 residues in the CDR3. The germline V gene has CDR1 MGHDK and CDR2 SYGVNS. The CDR3: CASSDRDRSVVETQYF. The CDR3 bases are TGTGCCAGCAGTGACAGGGACAGGTCAGTGGTGGAGACCCAGTACTTC.

The chain carries TRBV6-6 and TRBJ2-3, with TRBD2 matching 7 bases. Germline V gene sequence: CDR1 MNHNY, CDR2 SVGAGI (reference sequence). V lost 7 bases to trimming and J lost 2 bases; unmatched junction nucleotides: 6. The CDR3 runs 14 residues. This chain's CDR3 is CASNRGSLTDTQYF. The CDR3 region has the DNA TGTGCCAGCAATCGCGGGAGCCTCACAGATACGCAGTATTTT.

This rearrangement joins TRBV11-3 to TRBJ2-1; TRBD2 aligns across 16 bases. V dropped 5 bases and J dropped 7; count of bases not matched to a gene: 8. Germline V gene sequence: CDR1 SGHNT, CDR2 YENEEA. The CDR3 contains 17 residues. The CDR3 DNA sequence: TGTGCCAGCAGCCCCGGGACTAGCGGGAGGGCCGTAAATGAGCAGTTCTTC. Amino acids: CASSPGTSGRAVNEQFF.